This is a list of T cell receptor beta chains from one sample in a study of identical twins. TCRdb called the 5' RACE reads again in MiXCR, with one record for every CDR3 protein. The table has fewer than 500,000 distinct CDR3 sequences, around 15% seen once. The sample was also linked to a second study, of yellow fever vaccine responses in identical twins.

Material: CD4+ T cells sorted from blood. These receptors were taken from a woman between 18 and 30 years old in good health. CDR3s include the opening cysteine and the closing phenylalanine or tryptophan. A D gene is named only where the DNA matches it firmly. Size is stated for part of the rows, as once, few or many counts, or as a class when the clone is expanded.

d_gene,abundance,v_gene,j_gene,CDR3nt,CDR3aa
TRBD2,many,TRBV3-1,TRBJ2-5,TGTGCCAGCAGCCTCGGGACTAGCACGCCCGGTACCCAGTACTTC,CASSLGTSTPGTQYF
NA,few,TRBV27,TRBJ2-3,TGTGCCAGCAGTTTATTCGCAGATACGCAGTATTTT,CASSLFADTQYF
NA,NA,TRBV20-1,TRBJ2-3,TGCAGTGCTAGTGACAGGAGAAGCACAGATACGCAGTATTTT,CSASDRRSTDTQYF
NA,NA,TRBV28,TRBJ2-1,TGTGCCAGCAGCCCCTCCGAGAGAAGATACAATGAGCAGTTCTTC,CASSPSERRYNEQFF
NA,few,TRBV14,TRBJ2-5,TGTGCCAGCAGCCATGTCCGGGGGATCTACCAAGAGACCCAGTACTTC,CASSHVRGIYQETQYF
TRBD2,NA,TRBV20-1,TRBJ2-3,TGCAGTGCTAGAGATCCGGCGGGAGGCCCCACAGATACGCAGTATTTT,CSARDPAGGPTDTQYF
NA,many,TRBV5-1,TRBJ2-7,TGCGCCAGCAGCCCCTCGGTACAGGGAATCGGGGTAGGCGAGCAGTACTTC,CASSPSVQGIGVGEQYF
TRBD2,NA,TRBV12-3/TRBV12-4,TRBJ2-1,TGTGCCCTCTGCCGAAGAGTCGGGGGAGGGCCTGAAAATGAGCAGTTCTTC,CALCRRVGGGPENEQFF
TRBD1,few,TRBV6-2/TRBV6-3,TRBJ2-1,TGTGCCAGCAGTTCGTGGGCCGGGACAGGGGCCAATGAGCAGTTCTTC,CASSSWAGTGANEQFF
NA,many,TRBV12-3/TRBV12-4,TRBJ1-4,TGTGCCAGCAGTTTAGCGGGGGGGGGCGAAAAACTGTTTTTT,CASSLAGGGEKLFF
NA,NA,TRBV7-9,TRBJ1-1,TGTGCCAGCAGCCCCCCCAGGGGCATGAACACTGAAGCTTTCTTT,CASSPPRGMNTEAFF
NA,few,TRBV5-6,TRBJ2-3,TGTGCCAGCAGCTTGTACAGGGTTGGCACAGATACGCAGTATTTT,CASSLYRVGTDTQYF
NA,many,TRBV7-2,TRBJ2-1,TGTGCCAGCAGCCTCCTTGGGGACAATGAGCAGTTCTTC,CASSLLGDNEQFF
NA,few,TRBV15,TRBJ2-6,TGTGCCACCAGCAGGTCAGGATACTCTGGGGCCAACGTCCTGACTTTC,CATSRSGYSGANVLTF
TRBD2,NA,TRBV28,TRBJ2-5,TGTGCCAGCCAACAGCGGGGGGGTAGATTTCAAGAGACCCAGTACTTC,CASQQRGGRFQETQYF
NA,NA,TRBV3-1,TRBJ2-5,TGTGCCAGCAGCTTACGGGTAATTTTTACTCTCCTAGGGCAAGAGACCCAGTACTTC,CASSLRVIFTLLGQETQYF
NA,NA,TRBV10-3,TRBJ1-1,TGTGCCATCAGTCGGGGACTGAACACTGAAGCTTTCTTT,CAISRGLNTEAFF
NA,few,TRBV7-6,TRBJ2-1,TGTGCCAGCAGCTTAGCCCCTTCCCCCTACAATGAGCAGTTCTTC,CASSLAPSPYNEQFF
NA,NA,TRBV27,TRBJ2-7,TGTGCCAGCAGCTCACCTTCGGACTCGACGGGGCAGTACTTC,CASSSPSDSTGQYF
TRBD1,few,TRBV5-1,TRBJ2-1,TGCGCCACCCAAAGGACAGGCTCCTACAATGAGCAGTTCTTC,CATQRTGSYNEQFF
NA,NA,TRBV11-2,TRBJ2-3,TGTGCCAGCAGCTTAGACGGGGGTATCTGGAACACTAGCACAGATACGCAGTATTTT,CASSLDGGIWNTSTDTQYF
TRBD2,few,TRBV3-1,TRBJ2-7,TGTGCCAGCAGCCACCTAGCGGGGTACGAGCAGTACTTC,CASSHLAGYEQYF
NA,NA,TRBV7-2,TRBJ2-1,TGTGCCAGCAGCGACACCGGGACTCTCTCCTACAATGAGCAGTTCTTC,CASSDTGTLSYNEQFF
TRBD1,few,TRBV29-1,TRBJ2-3,TGCAGCGGAAACCGGGACAGAACAGATACGCAGTATTTT,CSGNRDRTDTQYF
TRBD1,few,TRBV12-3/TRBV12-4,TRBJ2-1,TGTGCCAGCAGTTTCTCGGACAGGGGTATAAACAATGAGCAGTTCTTC,CASSFSDRGINNEQFF
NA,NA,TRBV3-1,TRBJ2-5,TGTGCCAGCAGCCCCCCGGGCGGTGAGACCCAGTACTTC,CASSPPGGETQYF
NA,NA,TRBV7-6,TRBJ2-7,TGTGCCAGCAGCTTAGAAGGGGGAAGGAGCTCCTACGAGCAGTACTTC,CASSLEGGRSSYEQYF
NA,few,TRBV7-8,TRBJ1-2,TGTGCCAGCAGCCCGGGCCCTGCTAACTATGGCTACACCTTC,CASSPGPANYGYTF
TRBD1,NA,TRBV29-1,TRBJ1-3,TGCAGCGTCGGACAGAAGGGGGCGTTGGACACCATATATTTT,CSVGQKGALDTIYF
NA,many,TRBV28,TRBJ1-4,TGTGCCAGCAGTTTTCAGGGAGGGCCAACTAATGAAAAACTGTTTTTT,CASSFQGGPTNEKLFF
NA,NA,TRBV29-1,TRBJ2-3,TGCAGCGTTTGGACAACCAGCACAGATACGCAGTATTTT,CSVWTTSTDTQYF
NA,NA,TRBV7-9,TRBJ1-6,TGTGCCAGCAGCTTACCCTCCTATAATTCACCCCTCCACTTT,CASSLPSYNSPLHF
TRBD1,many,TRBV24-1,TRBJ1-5,TGTGCCACCCAACCGACAGGGAGTGACAATCAGCCCCAGCATTTT,CATQPTGSDNQPQHF
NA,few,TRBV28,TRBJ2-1,TGTGCCAGCAGACCGCCAGCCTACAATGAGCAGTTCTTC,CASRPPAYNEQFF
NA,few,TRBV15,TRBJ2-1,TGTGCCACCAGCAGAGATCCCCCGGGCTACAATGAGCAGTTCTTC,CATSRDPPGYNEQFF
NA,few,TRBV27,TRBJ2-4,TGTGCCAGCAGTTTTTTGCGGGGCCCTTCAAACATTCAGTACTTC,CASSFLRGPSNIQYF
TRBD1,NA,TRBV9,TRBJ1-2,TGTGCCAGCAGCAGCCTGACAGGGTCCCTCTATGGCTACACCTTC,CASSSLTGSLYGYTF
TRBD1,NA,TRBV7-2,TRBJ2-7,TGTGCCAGCAGCTTATCTCCGGGACAGGGTTACGAGCAGTACTTC,CASSLSPGQGYEQYF
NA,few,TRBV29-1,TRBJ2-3,TGCAGCCCTACGGTGGGGGGAGATACGCAGTATTTT,CSPTVGGDTQYF
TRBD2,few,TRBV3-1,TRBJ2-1,TGTGCCAGCAGCCAGCCCAGCGGGGGGGTCTTTCGTGAGCAGTTCTTC,CASSQPSGGVFREQFF
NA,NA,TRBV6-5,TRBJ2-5,TGTGCCAGCAGTTACAGGAAACCCGGGATAAGGGAGACCCAGTACTTC,CASSYRKPGIRETQYF
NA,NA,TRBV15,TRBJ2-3,TGTGCCACTGGGGGTCCGGCCACAGATACGCAGTATTTT,CATGGPATDTQYF
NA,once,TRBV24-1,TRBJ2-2,TGTGCCACCAGTGACCTGGACGGGAACACCGGGGAGCTGTTTTTT,CATSDLDGNTGELFF
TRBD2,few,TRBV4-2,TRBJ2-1,TGTGCCAGCAGCCAATTTACTAGCGGAAGCTCCTACAATGAGCAGTTCTTC,CASSQFTSGSSYNEQFF
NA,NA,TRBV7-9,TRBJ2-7,TGTGCCAGCAGCGCCCAGGACCTTAAGGGGCGCTACGAGCAGTACTTC,CASSAQDLKGRYEQYF
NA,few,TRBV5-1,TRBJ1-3,TGCGCCAGCAGCCCGCCTTGGGTTCGGAACACCATATATTTT,CASSPPWVRNTIYF
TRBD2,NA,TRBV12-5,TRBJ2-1,TGTGCTAGTGGTTACGGACTAGCGGGAGGTCACCACAATGAGCAGTTCTTC,CASGYGLAGGHHNEQFF
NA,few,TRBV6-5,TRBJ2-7,TGTGCCAGCAGTTACCGGACAGACTCCTACGAGCAGTACTTC,CASSYRTDSYEQYF
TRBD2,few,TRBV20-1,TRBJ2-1,TGCAGTGCTAGTACCCCTAGCGGGAGATCCAATGAGCAGTTCTTC,CSASTPSGRSNEQFF
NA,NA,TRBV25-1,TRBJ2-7,TGTGCCAGCAGCCTGGGGGGGGCGAACTACGAGCAGTACTTC,CASSLGGANYEQYF
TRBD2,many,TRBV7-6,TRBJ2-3,TGTGCCAGCAACCCTGGGACTAGCGGGGAAGATACGCAGTATTTT,CASNPGTSGEDTQYF
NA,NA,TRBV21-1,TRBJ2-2,TGTGCCAGCAGCAGCCCCGGGGACAGATTCACCGGGGAGCTGTTTTTT,CASSSPGDRFTGELFF
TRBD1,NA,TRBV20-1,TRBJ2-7,TGCAGTGCTAGAACGAGCAGGGGGTTATCCTACGAGCAGTACTTC,CSARTSRGLSYEQYF
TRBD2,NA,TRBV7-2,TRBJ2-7,TGTGCCAGCAGCTCAAGGTCTAGCGGGAGGGTCGGGGAGCAGTACTTC,CASSSRSSGRVGEQYF
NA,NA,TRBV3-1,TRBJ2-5,TGTGCCAGCAGCCAAGATATTGAGACCCAGTACTTC,CASSQDIETQYF
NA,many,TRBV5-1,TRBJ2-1,TGCGCCAGCAGCAACCCTTCAGGGGCCAATGAGCAGTTCTTC,CASSNPSGANEQFF
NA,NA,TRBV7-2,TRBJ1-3,TGTGCCAGCAGCTTATTCGGGCTCTCTGGAAACACCATATATTTT,CASSLFGLSGNTIYF
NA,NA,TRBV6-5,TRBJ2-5,TGTGCCAGCAGTTCCTCCCGTTGGGAGCGTATGCAAAAAGAGACCCAGTACTTC,CASSSSRWERMQKETQYF
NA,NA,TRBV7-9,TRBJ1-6,TGTGCCAGCAGCTCCCTGGACGGAACTAATTCACCCCTCCACTTT,CASSSLDGTNSPLHF